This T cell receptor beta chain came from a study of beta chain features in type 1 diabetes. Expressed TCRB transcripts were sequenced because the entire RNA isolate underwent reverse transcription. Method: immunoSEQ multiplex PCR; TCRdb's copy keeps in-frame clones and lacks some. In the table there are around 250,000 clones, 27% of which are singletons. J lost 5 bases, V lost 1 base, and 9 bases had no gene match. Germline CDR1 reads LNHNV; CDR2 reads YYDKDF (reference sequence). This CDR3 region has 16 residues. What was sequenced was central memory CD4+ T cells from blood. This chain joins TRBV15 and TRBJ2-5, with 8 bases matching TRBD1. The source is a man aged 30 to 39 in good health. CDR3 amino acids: CATSRGGTGGKETQYF. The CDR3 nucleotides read TGTGCCACCAGCAGAGGGGGGACAGGCGGCAAGGAGACCCAGTACTTC.